This T cell receptor beta chain was profiled in a study of T-cell reconstitution after alpha-beta-depleted transplantation in children. As it was prepared, the TCRbeta library received unique molecular identifiers. In TCRdb, the PCR reads were re-called with MiXCR into one record per CDR3 protein. The repertoire has 350,000 to 500,000 distinct CDR3 sequences, approximately 42% of them found once; the top ten carry approximately 30%. This clonotype was found a few times. Antigen: not known. Study-level results: At day 60, the high TCRbeta diversity found in some patients originated from recipient T cells and thymic progenitors that had survived. The main origin of T-cell counts and diversity one year after transplant was newly produced T cells. At around two months after transplant, the alpha-beta T cells were reportedly derived from several hundred expanded clones that came from non-depleted graft cells.

The clonotype originates from a girl aged 2-9 years with aplastic anemia, due to receive a stem cell transplant. The sample was PBMCs, taken before TCRalphabeta/CD19-depleted stem cell transplant.

The CDR3 region is CASSPTGTPNTGELFF. CDR3 bases: TGTGCCAGCAGCCCTACAGGGACACCGAACACCGGGGAGCTGTTTTTT. The V and J genes are TRBV7-9 and TRBJ2-2, with D possibly being TRBD1 (6 bases). This CDR3 comprises 16 residues. Germline CDR1 reads SEHNR; CDR2 reads FQNEAQ (reference sequence). V gave up 5 bases and J gave up 0 bases, with 13 bases separating them.